This passage covers 13 T cell receptor beta chains from one sample sequenced in a study of CD8+CD57+ T cells in acquired aplastic anemia. The authors sequenced patients whose flow cytometry had shown CD8+CD57+ cell expansion. Genomic DNA acted as the template from which TCR beta VDJ combination and CDR3 sequence profiling were carried out. MiXCR, run by TCRdb on the reads, gives a single entry per CDR3 protein. The data contain 150,000 to 200,000 distinct CDR3 sequences, less than 60% of them seen just once; the ten biggest clones take up approximately 3%. Sample: sorted CD4+, CD8+, or CD8+CD57+ T cells (not recorded which) from PBMCs. These receptors all stem from a human donor with aplastic anemia.

This clonotype was seen a few times. This chain uses TRBV19 with TRBJ2-1; D unclear. Germline V gives CDR1 LNHDA, CDR2 SQIVND (reference sequence). The V end lost 6 bases, the J end lost 3 bases, and 6 bases lay between the germline ends. The CDR3 has 12 residues. This CDR3 reads CASSYSYNEQFF. For the CDR3, the DNA is TGTGCCAGTAGCTACAGCTACAATGAGCAGTTCTTC.

This clonotype was recorded once. The rearrangement uses TRBV20-1 and TRBJ2-7, with D possibly TRBD2 on 6 matching bases. The CDR3 spans 14 residues. In germline, CDR1 is DFQATT, CDR2 SNEGSKA (reference sequence). The V end lost 4 bases, the J end lost 4 bases, and 17 bases lay between the germline ends. The CDR3 region has the DNA TGCAGTGCTACGCATAGCGGTAACACTTACGAGCAGTACTTC. It translates to CSATHSGNTYEQYF.

The rearrangement joins TRBV28 to TRBJ2-1, with 9 bases lining up with TRBD1. V was pared by 4 bases and J by 7 bases, with 11 bases of the junction left unmatched. CDR1 and CDR2 (germline): MDHEN, SYDVKM. CDR3 length equals 16 residues. For the CDR3, the DNA is TGTGCCAGCAGTTCCCTGGGACAGGGTCGTGATAATGAGCAGTTCTTC. This codes for CASSSLGQGRDNEQFF.

In its sample, this clonotype was seen once. The V gene is TRBV2, the J gene TRBJ2-7; 9 bases align to TRBD1. CDR3 length: 14 amino acids. Germline V gene lookup returns CDR1 SNHLY and CDR2 FYNNEI. Trimming at V came to 4 bases and at J to 4 bases, leaving 5 bases not matched to a gene. CDR3 protein: CASSVSGTGYEQYF. For the CDR3, the DNA is TGTGCCAGCAGTGTGTCCGGGACAGGGTACGAGCAGTACTTC.

The chain combines TRBV14 with TRBJ2-7, with no clear D. This CDR3 spans 16 amino acids. The ends were cut back, 7 bases at V and 3 bases at J, with 22 bases in the middle. Germline assignment: CDR1 SGHDN and CDR2 FVKESK. The chain's CDR3 is CASTPELLSRSYEQYF. CDR3 DNA: TGTGCCAGCACCCCTGAGCTCTTAAGCCGAAGCTACGAGCAGTACTTC.

This clonotype was seen only once. This chain links TRBV7-8 with TRBJ1-2; 9 bases map to TRBD1. Germline CDR1 reads SGHVS; CDR2 reads FQNEAQ. The CDR3 covers 16 residues. V was pared by 7 bases and J by 6 bases, with 15 bases of the junction left unmatched. This chain's CDR3 is CASTEVGTGHGHGYTF. CDR3 in DNA: TGTGCCAGCACCGAGGTCGGGACAGGGCATGGTCATGGCTACACCTTC. Filled out from reference TRBV7-8 and TRBJ1-2, the complete variable domain reads GAGVSQSPRYKVAKRGQDVALRCDPISGHVSLFWYQQALGQGPEFLTYFQNEAQLDKSGLPSDRFFAERPEGSVSTLKIQRTQQEDSAVYLCASTEVGTGHGHGYTFGSGTRLTVV.

The chain is built from TRBV7-3 and TRBJ1-1; D not resolved. This CDR3 contains 15 residues. V was shortened by 1 base and J by 5 bases, with 14 bases between the two germline ends. In germline, CDR1 is SGHTA, CDR2 FQGTGA. CDR3 sequence reads: CASSLSGYSGTEAFF. CDR3 nucleotides: TGTGCCAGCAGCTTAAGCGGATATTCCGGGACTGAAGCTTTCTTT.

This clonotype was detected a few times. The V and J genes are TRBV27 and TRBJ1-2, with D perhaps matching TRBD1 (6 bases). The CDR3 is made up of 15 amino acids. V lost 4 bases to trimming and J lost 4 bases, with 16 bases between them. Germline CDR1 reads MNHEY; CDR2 reads SMNVEV (reference sequence). As DNA, the CDR3 is TGTGCCAGCAGTTCTAACCCAGGGGCGACCTATGGCTACACCTTC. Translated: CASSSNPGATYGYTF.

V gene TRBV5-4 combines with J gene TRBJ2-7, with 13 bases identical to TRBD2. The CDR3 totals 16 residues. Germline CDR1 is SGHNT and CDR2 is YYREEE (reference sequence). The ends lost 2 bases at V and 3 bases at J; junction bases unmatched: 5. CDR3 amino acids: CASSLPGLAGFYEQYF. The DNA of the CDR3 is TGTGCCAGCAGCTTACCGGGACTAGCGGGATTCTACGAGCAGTACTTC. The full variable domain, with the rest looked up from reference TRBV5-4 and TRBJ2-7, is ETGVTQSPTHLIKTRGQQVTLRCSSQSGHNTVSWYQQALGQGPQFIFQYYREEENGRGNFPPRFSGLQFPNYSSELNVNALELDDSALYLCASSLPGLAGFYEQYFGPGTRLTVT.

Note on this clonotype: This clone may be a read error of a much larger clone one base away. The chain uses TRBV11-3 and TRBJ2-7; D may match TRBD1 or TRBD2 (5 bases each). Germline CDR1 reads SGHNT; CDR2 reads YENEEA. The CDR3 is made up of 14 amino acids. CDR3 in amino acids: CASSLVEGTYERYF. CDR3 nucleotide sequence: TGTGCCAGCAGCTTAGTAGAGGGGACCTACGAGCGGTACTTC.

This clonotype was found a few times. V is TRBV30 and J is TRBJ2-7; tentatively, D is TRBD2 (7 bases). CDR3 length: 14 amino acids. With 0 bases removed from V and 5 bases from J, the gap between germline ends came to 14 bases. Germline lookup yields CDR1 GTSNPN and CDR2 SVGIG (reference sequence). The CDR3 bases are TGTGCCTGGAGTGTACTGGGGGGGCTCCACGAGCAGTACTTC. This codes for CAWSVLGGLHEQYF.

V and J are TRBV15 and TRBJ2-3, with TRBD2 as a possible D gene (6 bases). The CDR3 loop spans 15 amino acids. CDR1 is LNHNV, CDR2 YYDKDF, per germline (reference sequence). V was cut by 8 bases and J by 0 bases, with 15 bases left in between. CDR3: CATLDPGTSTDTQYF. The CDR3 DNA follows: TGTGCCACCCTGGACCCAGGGACTAGCACAGATACGCAGTATTTT.

In its sample, this clonotype was seen many times. J is TRBJ2-1 and V is TRBV19, with D possibly TRBD1 on 6 matching bases. V shed 5 bases and J shed 10 bases, with 15 bases lying between them. Germline-derived CDR1 and CDR2 are LNHDA and SQIVND (reference sequence). The CDR3 length is 13 residues. This CDR3 reads CASSPLQRGEQFF. The DNA for the CDR3 is TGTGCCAGTAGTCCCCTCCAAAGGGGGGAGCAGTTCTTC.